This T cell receptor beta chain was captured in a study of blood T cell repertoires in COVID-19. In the study overall: From T cells, B-cell-depleted T cells, or PBMCs came the material, which was cDNA or gDNA.

Data came from immunoSEQ multiplex PCR; TCRdb stores just in-frame clones and leaves some out. The sample has around 250,000 clones; 70% to 90% are singletons. The CDR3 has 16 amino acids. V was pared by 0 bases and J by 6 bases, with 15 bases between. CDR1 LNHDA and CDR2 SQIVND come from the germline V gene (reference sequence). The chain is built from TRBV19 and TRBJ2-1; perhaps TRBD2 as D (7 bases). The specimen sequenced was peripheral blood. This receptor was taken from a man in his fifties or sixties with acute or convalescent COVID-19. The CDR3 region is CASSIDRGAQINEQFF. The DNA of the CDR3 is TGTGCCAGTAGTATAGATCGGGGGGCGCAAATCAATGAGCAGTTCTTC.